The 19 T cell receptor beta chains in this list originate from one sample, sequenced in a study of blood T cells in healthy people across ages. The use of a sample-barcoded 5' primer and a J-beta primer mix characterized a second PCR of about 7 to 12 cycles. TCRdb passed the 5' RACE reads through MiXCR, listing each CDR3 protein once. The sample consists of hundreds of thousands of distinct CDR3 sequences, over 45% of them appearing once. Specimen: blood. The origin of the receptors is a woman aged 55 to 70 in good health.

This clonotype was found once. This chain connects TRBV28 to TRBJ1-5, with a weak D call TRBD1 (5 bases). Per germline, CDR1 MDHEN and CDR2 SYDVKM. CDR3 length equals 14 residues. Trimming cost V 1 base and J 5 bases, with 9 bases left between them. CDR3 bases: TGTGCCAGCAGTTTATTAGGAGGGGATCAGCCCCAGCATTTT. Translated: CASSLLGGDQPQHF.

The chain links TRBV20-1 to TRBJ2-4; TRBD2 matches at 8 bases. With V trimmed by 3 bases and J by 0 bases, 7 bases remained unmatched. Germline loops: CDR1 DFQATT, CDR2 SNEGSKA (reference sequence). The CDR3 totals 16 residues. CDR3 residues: CSARELADLAKNIQYF. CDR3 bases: TGCAGTGCTAGGGAACTAGCGGACCTAGCCAAAAACATTCAGTACTTC.

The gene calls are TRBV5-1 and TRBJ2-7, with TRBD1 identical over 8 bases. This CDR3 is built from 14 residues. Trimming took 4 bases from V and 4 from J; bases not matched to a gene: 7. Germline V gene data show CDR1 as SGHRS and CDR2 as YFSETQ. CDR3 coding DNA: TGCGCCAGCAGCCTGGACAGGGATGGGTACGAGCAGTACTTC. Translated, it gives CASSLDRDGYEQYF.

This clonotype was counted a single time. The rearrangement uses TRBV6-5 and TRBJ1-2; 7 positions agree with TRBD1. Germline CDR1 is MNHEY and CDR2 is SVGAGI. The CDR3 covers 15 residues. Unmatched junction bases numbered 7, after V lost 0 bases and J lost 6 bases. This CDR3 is CASSYSDRELDGYTF. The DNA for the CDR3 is TGTGCCAGCAGTTACTCCGACAGGGAGCTAGATGGCTACACCTTC.

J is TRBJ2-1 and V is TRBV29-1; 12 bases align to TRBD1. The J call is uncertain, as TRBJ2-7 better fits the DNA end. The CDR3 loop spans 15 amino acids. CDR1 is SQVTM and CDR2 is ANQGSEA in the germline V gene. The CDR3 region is CSVEGDRGLYNEQYF. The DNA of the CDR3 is TGCAGCGTTGAGGGGGACAGGGGGCTTTACAATGAGCAGTACTTC.

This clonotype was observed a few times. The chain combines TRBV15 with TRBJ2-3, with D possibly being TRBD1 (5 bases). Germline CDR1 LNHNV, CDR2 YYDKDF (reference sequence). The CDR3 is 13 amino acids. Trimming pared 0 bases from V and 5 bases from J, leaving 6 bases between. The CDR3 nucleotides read TGTGCCACCAGCAGAGATACAGGAGATACGCAGTATTTT. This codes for CATSRDTGDTQYF.

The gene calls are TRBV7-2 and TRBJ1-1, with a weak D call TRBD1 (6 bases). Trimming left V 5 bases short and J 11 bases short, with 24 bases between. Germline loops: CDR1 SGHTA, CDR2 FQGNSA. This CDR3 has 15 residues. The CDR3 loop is CASSLRGITGIGAFF. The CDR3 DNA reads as TGTGCCAGCAGCCTCCGGGGTATTACAGGGATCGGCGCTTTCTTT.

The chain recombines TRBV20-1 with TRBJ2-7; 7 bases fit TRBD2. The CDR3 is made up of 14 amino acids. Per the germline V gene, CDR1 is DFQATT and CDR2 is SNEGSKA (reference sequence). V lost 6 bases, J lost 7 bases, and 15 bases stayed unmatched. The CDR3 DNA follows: TGCAGTGCCCTCGCTAGCGGACATGTCAATGAGCAGTACTTC. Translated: CSALASGHVNEQYF.

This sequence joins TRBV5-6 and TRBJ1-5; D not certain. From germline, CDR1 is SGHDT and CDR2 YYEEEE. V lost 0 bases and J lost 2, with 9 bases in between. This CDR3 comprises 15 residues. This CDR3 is CASSLGQSRNQPQHF. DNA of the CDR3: TGTGCCAGCAGCTTGGGGCAGAGCCGCAATCAGCCCCAGCATTTT.

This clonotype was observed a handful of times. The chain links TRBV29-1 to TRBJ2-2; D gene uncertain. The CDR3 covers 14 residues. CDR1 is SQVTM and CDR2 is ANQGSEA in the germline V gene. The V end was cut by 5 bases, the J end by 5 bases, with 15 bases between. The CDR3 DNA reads TGCAGCGTTCGCCGGGTTGGTGAAACCGGGGAGCTGTTTTTT. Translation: CSVRRVGETGELFF.

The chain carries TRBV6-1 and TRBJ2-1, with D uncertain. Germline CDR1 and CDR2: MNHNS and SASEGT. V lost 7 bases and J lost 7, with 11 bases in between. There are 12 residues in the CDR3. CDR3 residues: CASTKTENEQFF. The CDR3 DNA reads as TGTGCCAGCACCAAAACAGAAAATGAGCAGTTCTTC.

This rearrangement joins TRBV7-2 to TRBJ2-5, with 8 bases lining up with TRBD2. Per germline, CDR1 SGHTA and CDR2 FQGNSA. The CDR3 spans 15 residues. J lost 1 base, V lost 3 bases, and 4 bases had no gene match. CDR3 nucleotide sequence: TGTGCCAGCAGCTTTCCGGGGGGGCGCCAAGAGACCCAGTACTTC. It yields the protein CASSFPGGRQETQYF. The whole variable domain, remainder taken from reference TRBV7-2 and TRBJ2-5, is GAGVSQSPSNKVTEKGKDVELRCDPISGHTALYWYRQSLGQGLEFLIYFQGNSAPDKSGLPSDRFSAERTGGSVSTLTIQRTQQEDSAVYLCASSFPGGRQETQYFGPGTRLLVL.

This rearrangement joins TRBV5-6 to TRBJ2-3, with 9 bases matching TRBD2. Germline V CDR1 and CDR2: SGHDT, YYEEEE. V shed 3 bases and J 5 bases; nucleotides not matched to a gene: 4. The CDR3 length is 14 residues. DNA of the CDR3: TGTGCCAGCAGCTCCCCAGCGGGAGGAGATACGCAGTATTTT. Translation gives CASSSPAGGDTQYF. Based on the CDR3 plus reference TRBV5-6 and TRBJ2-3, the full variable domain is DAGVTQSPTHLIKTRGQQVTLRCSPKSGHDTVSWYQQALGQGPQFIFQYYEEEERQRGNFPDRFSGHQFPNYSSELNVNALLLGDSALYLCASSSPAGGDTQYFGPGTRLTVL.

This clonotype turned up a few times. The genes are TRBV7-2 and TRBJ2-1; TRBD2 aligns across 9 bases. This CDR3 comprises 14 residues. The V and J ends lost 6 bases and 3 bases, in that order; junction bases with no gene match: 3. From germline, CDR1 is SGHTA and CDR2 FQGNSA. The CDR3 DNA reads TGTGCCAGCAGACCAGCGGGAGGCTACAATGAGCAGTTCTTC. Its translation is CASRPAGGYNEQFF.

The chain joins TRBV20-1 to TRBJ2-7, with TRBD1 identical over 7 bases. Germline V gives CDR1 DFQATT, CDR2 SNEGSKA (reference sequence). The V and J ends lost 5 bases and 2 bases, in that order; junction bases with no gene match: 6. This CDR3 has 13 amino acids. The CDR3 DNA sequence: TGCAGTGCTGGAGGACAGGCCCCCTACGAGCAGTACTTC. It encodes CSAGGQAPYEQYF.

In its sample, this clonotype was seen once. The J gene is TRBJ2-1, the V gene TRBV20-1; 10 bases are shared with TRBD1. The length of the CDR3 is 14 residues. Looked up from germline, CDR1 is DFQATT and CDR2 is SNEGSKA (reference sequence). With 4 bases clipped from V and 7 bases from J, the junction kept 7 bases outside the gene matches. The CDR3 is CSAIQDRGFNEQFF. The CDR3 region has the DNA TGCAGTGCTATCCAGGACAGGGGGTTTAATGAGCAGTTCTTC.

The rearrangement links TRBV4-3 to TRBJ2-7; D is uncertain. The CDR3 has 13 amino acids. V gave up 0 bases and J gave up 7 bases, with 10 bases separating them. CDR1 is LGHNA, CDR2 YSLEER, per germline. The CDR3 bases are TGCGCCAGCAGCCAAGAAGGTATCGGTGAGCAGTACTTC. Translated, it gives CASSQEGIGEQYF.

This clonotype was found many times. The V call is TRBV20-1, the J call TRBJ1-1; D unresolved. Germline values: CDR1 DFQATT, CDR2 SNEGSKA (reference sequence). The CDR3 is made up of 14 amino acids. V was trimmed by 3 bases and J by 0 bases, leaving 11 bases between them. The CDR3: CSARAGRMNTEAFF. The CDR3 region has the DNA TGCAGTGCTAGGGCTGGACGGATGAACACTGAAGCTTTCTTT.

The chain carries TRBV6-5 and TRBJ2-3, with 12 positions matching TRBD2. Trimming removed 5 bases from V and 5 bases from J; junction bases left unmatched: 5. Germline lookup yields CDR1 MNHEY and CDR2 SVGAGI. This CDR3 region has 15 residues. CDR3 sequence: CASSRTSGMGDTQYF. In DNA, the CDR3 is TGTGCCAGCAGTCGGACTAGCGGGATGGGAGATACGCAGTATTTT.